These 26 T cell receptor beta chains came from one sample sequenced in a study of blood T cell repertoires in COVID-19. TCRdb's table, derived via immunoSEQ multiplex PCR, lists solely in-frame clones and lacks some. Of over 350,000 clones listed, roughly 92% are singletons. Material: PBMCs or T cells enriched from blood (not recorded which). The source is a woman between 35 and 50 years old who had been exposed to COVID-19.

This clone was recorded once. The V gene is TRBV30, the J gene TRBJ1-2; 8 nucleotides line up with TRBD1. From germline, CDR1 is GTSNPN and CDR2 SVGIG (reference sequence). The CDR3 extends over 14 amino acids. V shed 0 bases and J 4 bases; nucleotides not matched to a gene: 4. The CDR3 sequence is CAWSVFGTGYGYTF. Here the CDR3 DNA reads TGTGCCTGGAGTGTATTCGGGACAGGCTATGGCTACACCTTC. Using reference TRBV30 and TRBJ1-2 for the parts outside the CDR3, the full variable domain is SQTIHQWPATLVQPVGSPLSLECTVEGTSNPNLYWYRQAAGRGLQLLFYSVGIGQISSEVPQNLSASRPQDRQFILSSKKLLLSDSGFYLCAWSVFGTGYGYTFGSGTRLTVV.

V is TRBV10-1 and J is TRBJ1-1; 9 nucleotides align to TRBD1. This CDR3 has 17 amino acids. Germline V gene sequence: CDR1 WNHNN, CDR2 SYGVQD (reference sequence). Trimming took 6 bases from V and 3 from J; bases not matched to a gene: 14. The CDR3 region is CASSGDRELGLDTEAFF. The CDR3 DNA reads as TGCGCCAGCAGCGGGGACAGGGAATTAGGATTGGACACTGAAGCTTTCTTT.

CDR3 in amino acids: CASSDRDRVSAEQFF. DNA of the CDR3: TGCGCCAGCAGCGACCGGGACAGGGTGTCCGCTGAGCAGTTCTTC. This chain links TRBV5-1 with TRBJ2-1; 9 positions agree with TRBD1. The ends lost 4 bases at V and 9 bases at J; junction bases unmatched: 11. Per germline, CDR1 SGHRS and CDR2 YFSETQ. The CDR3 runs to 15 residues.

The V gene is TRBV21-1, the J gene TRBJ1-4. TRBV21-1 is an annotated pseudogene. This CDR3 spans 13 amino acids. The CDR3 loop is CASSREPNEKLFF. CDR3 DNA sequence: TGTGCCAGCAGCAGGGAGCCGAATGAAAAACTGTTTTTT.

This chain uses TRBV7-9 with TRBJ1-1, with D uncertain. The length of the CDR3 is 13 residues. Germline V gene data show CDR1 as SEHNR and CDR2 as FQNEAQ (reference sequence). V lost 3 bases to trimming and J lost 3 bases, with 8 bases between them. The CDR3 region has the DNA TGTGCCAGCAGCTTTGAGACTTACACTGAAGCTTTCTTT. This translates into CASSFETYTEAFF.

J is TRBJ1-1 and V is TRBV2; unclear D gene. This CDR3 spans 16 amino acids. V was pared by 7 bases and J by 0 bases, with 18 bases between. In germline, CDR1 is SNHLY, CDR2 FYNNEI. This CDR3 is CASTERGRYMNTEAFF. In DNA, the CDR3 is TGTGCCAGCACCGAACGTGGCAGATACATGAACACTGAAGCTTTCTTT.

J is TRBJ1-2 and V is TRBV5-8, with D perhaps matching TRBD1 (5 bases). The CDR3 is 14 amino acids. Germline lookup yields CDR1 SGHTS and CDR2 YDEGEE. V was shortened by 3 bases and J by 4 bases, with 13 bases between the two germline ends. The chain's CDR3 is CASSWPGQGYGYTF. The DNA of the CDR3 is TGTGCCAGCAGCTGGCCTGGGCAGGGCTATGGCTACACCTTC.

The rearrangement uses TRBV19 and TRBJ1-1, with D perhaps TRBD1 (5 bases). Germline V lookup: CDR1 LNHDA, CDR2 SQIVND (reference sequence). The V gene lost 11 bases and the J gene lost 2 bases, with 18 bases spanning the gap. The CDR3 consists of 14 residues. Here the CDR3 reads CASRRGERNTEAFF. CDR3 sequence (DNA): TGTGCCTCCCGGCGGGGCGAGAGAAACACTGAAGCTTTCTTT.

This clone was seen a handful of times. The chain employs TRBV12-3 or TRBV12-4 and TRBJ2-7; D call uncertain. V was trimmed by 6 bases and J by 4 bases, leaving 10 bases between them. The CDR3 length is 12 residues. Here the CDR3 reads CASSLQRYEQYF. In nucleotides, the CDR3 is TGTGCCAGCAGCCTTCAGAGGTACGAGCAGTACTTC.

J is TRBJ2-5 and V is TRBV24-1; 7 nucleotides line up with TRBD1. The junction had 8 bases not matched to a gene; V was cut back by 7 bases and J by 4 bases. The CDR3 contains 14 residues. Germline assignment: CDR1 KGHDR and CDR2 SFDVKD. The CDR3 here is CATSQLGGGETQYF. The CDR3 region has the DNA TGTGCCACCAGCCAGCTAGGGGGCGGAGAGACCCAGTACTTC.

This CDR3 is CASSSRGGGNTEAFF. In DNA form, the CDR3 reads TGTGCCAGCAGTTCGAGGGGAGGAGGGAACACTGAAGCTTTCTTT. The genes are TRBV27 and TRBJ1-1; possibly TRBD1 for D (5 bases). V shed 4 bases and J shed 1 base, with 13 bases lying between them. The CDR3 contains 15 residues. Germline V gene lookup returns CDR1 MNHEY and CDR2 SMNVEV (reference sequence).

The chain carries TRBV30 and TRBJ1-2, with TRBD1 matching 7 bases. Germline V CDR1 and CDR2: GTSNPN, SVGIG (reference sequence). V gave up 3 bases and J gave up 4 bases; unmatched junction bases: 5. The CDR3 is 13 residues long. CDR3 nucleotides: TGTGCCTGGAGCTCGGGACAGCTCTATGGCTACACCTTC. It is translated as CAWSSGQLYGYTF.

The J gene is TRBJ2-5, the V gene TRBV2, with D unclear. This CDR3 is 10 amino acids long. Germline V gives CDR1 SNHLY, CDR2 FYNNEI. V was cut by 0 bases and J by 14 bases, with 7 bases left in between. This CDR3 reads CASSEAALYF. CDR3 in DNA: TGTGCCAGCAGTGAAGCGGCCCTCTACTTC.

The chain uses TRBV10-3 and TRBJ2-3, with D possibly matching TRBD2 (5 bases). Per germline, CDR1 ENHRY and CDR2 SYGVKD. CDR3 size: 14 residues. Trimming removed 10 bases at V and 0 bases at J, with 14 bases between. The CDR3 sequence is CATERGSSTDTQYF. CDR3 DNA: TGTGCCACCGAACGGGGTTCTAGCACAGATACGCAGTATTTT.

The chain couples TRBV2 to TRBJ1-4; a possible D gene is TRBD1 (6 bases). The germline V gene encodes CDR1 SNHLY and CDR2 FYNNEI. The ends were cut back, 4 bases at V and 8 bases at J, with 14 bases in the middle. The CDR3 has 14 amino acids. CDR3 protein: CASSANRVGEKLFF. CDR3 sequence (DNA): TGTGCCAGCAGTGCCAACAGGGTGGGGGAAAAACTGTTTTTT.

The chain carries TRBV25-1 and TRBJ2-2, with TRBD1 matching over 7 bases. The CDR3 runs 17 residues. CDR1 and CDR2 (germline): MGHDK, SYGVNS. J gave up 5 bases and V 4 bases, and 13 bases lay outside the gene matches. The CDR3: CASSASRQGVGTGELFF. CDR3 bases: TGTGCCAGCAGTGCCTCCCGACAGGGTGTGGGGACCGGGGAGCTGTTTTTT. Variable domain in full (rest from reference TRBV25-1 and TRBJ2-2): EADIYQTPRYLVIGTGKKITLECSQTMGHDKMYWYQQDPGMELHLIHYSYGVNSTEKGDLSSESTVSRIRTEHFPLTLESARPSHTSQYLCASSASRQGVGTGELFFGEGSRLTVL.

The chain has TRBV7-9 and TRBJ1-1; a possible D gene is TRBD1 (5 bases). The V gene's germline CDR1 is SEHNR and CDR2 FQNEAQ (reference sequence). There are 13 residues in the CDR3. Trimming took off 4 bases at V and 10 bases at J, with 16 bases between the two ends. CDR3 in DNA: TGTGCCAGCAGCTCGACAGACCGCTACGGAGCTTTCTTT. Encoded protein: CASSSTDRYGAFF.

The chain employs TRBV7-3 and TRBJ2-1; 7 bases are shared with TRBD1. The V segment lost 8 bases and the J segment 7 bases; nucleotides outside the gene matches: 14. Germline V lookup: CDR1 SGHTA, CDR2 FQGTGA. The CDR3 totals 15 residues. CDR3 DNA: TGTGCCAGCTCCCGGGACAGTAACTCGAGAAATGAGCAGTTCTTC. Its protein product is CASSRDSNSRNEQFF.

This chain connects TRBV10-1 to TRBJ2-7, with 7 nucleotides matching TRBD2. From germline, CDR1 is WNHNN and CDR2 SYGVQD (reference sequence). J was trimmed by 7 bases and V by 6 bases; bases with no gene match: 9. This CDR3 comprises 13 residues. CDR3 in DNA: TGCGCCAGCAGGGCTAGCGGTGCCTCGGAGCAGTACTTC. Protein: CASRASGASEQYF.

This chain's CDR3 is CASSFGQGSTGELFF. The CDR3 nucleotides are TGCGCCAGCAGCTTTGGCCAGGGTAGTACCGGGGAGCTGTTTTTT. The rearrangement joins TRBV5-1 to TRBJ2-2; D is perhaps TRBD1 (5 bases). The ends were cut back, 2 bases at V and 5 bases at J, with 13 bases in the middle. Germline CDR1 and CDR2: SGHRS and YFSETQ. The CDR3 sequence is 15 residues long.

The CDR3 DNA reads as TGTGCCAGCAGCTTAGGAGAGGAGACCCAGTACTTC. The encoded protein is CASSLGEETQYF. The chain carries TRBV11-3 and TRBJ2-5; no reliable D call. The CDR3 is 12 amino acids. V dropped 1 base and J dropped 5 bases, with 5 bases sitting between them. Per germline, CDR1 SGHNT and CDR2 YENEEA.

The CDR3 spells CASSHGQGIADTQYF. In DNA, the CDR3 is TGTGCCAGCAGCCATGGACAGGGCATAGCAGATACGCAGTATTTT. The chain is built from TRBV5-4 and TRBJ2-3; TRBD1 agrees at 8 bases. Germline loops: CDR1 SGHNT, CDR2 YYREEE (reference sequence). The ends lost 4 bases at V and 4 bases at J; junction bases unmatched: 8. The CDR3 is 15 residues long.

The chain uses TRBV7-9 and TRBJ1-2, with a weak D call TRBD1 (6 bases). The CDR3 spans 13 residues. Germline loops: CDR1 SEHNR, CDR2 FQNEAQ (reference sequence). The V gene lost 5 bases and the J gene lost 6 bases, with 13 bases spanning the gap. For the CDR3, the DNA is TGTGCCAGCAGCATACCAGGGGAAGATGGCTACACCTTC. Translation gives CASSIPGEDGYTF.

The gene calls are TRBV27 and TRBJ1-2; D is unclear. The CDR3 length is 14 residues. Between the trimmed V and J ends, which lost 6 bases and 8 bases, there was a span of 19 bases. Germline values: CDR1 MNHEY, CDR2 SMNVEV (reference sequence). CDR3 protein: CASSISADFWGYTF. CDR3 bases: TGTGCCAGCAGCATATCCGCGGACTTTTGGGGCTACACCTTC.

The rearrangement joins TRBV10-2 to TRBJ2-5, with 10 bases lining up with TRBD2. The CDR3 consists of 17 residues. The J segment lost 0 bases and the V segment lost 6 bases, leaving 10 bases of the junction unmatched. Germline CDR1 and CDR2: WSHSY and SAAADI. In nucleotides, the CDR3 is TGCGCCAGCAGCCTCTTCGGGACTAGCGTAAACCAAGAGACCCAGTACTTC. Translation gives CASSLFGTSVNQETQYF.

This clone was observed a single time. The chain has TRBV14 and TRBJ1-1, with TRBD1 identical over 9 bases. The length of the CDR3 is 16 residues. The ends lost 6 bases at V and 0 bases at J; junction bases unmatched: 8. Germline assignment: CDR1 SGHDN and CDR2 FVKESK. CDR3 region: CASSPRTGDMNTEAFF. The CDR3 nucleotides are TGTGCCAGCAGTCCCAGGACAGGGGATATGAACACTGAAGCTTTCTTT.